The clone carrying this T cell receptor beta chain was seen a few times. As yet, its antigen is unknown. The junction had 3 bases not matched to a gene; V was cut back by 0 bases and J by 5 bases. Germline CDR1 is DFQATT and CDR2 is SNEGSKA (reference sequence). This CDR3 spans 14 amino acids. The data are from a study of T cells in Graves' hyperthyroidism and ophthalmopathy. Notes on the study in general: A 13 V-J signature model discriminated ophthalmopathy versus stable hyperthyroidism.

Amplification yielded TCR beta CDR3 regions, with RNA transcripts as the source. A first-round RT-PCR of the TCR CDR3 used the HTBI primer set. In TCRdb, the multiplex PCR reads were re-called with MiXCR into one record per CDR3 protein. The profile shows approximately 870,000 distinct CDR3 sequences, more than 30% of them singletons. The rearrangement joins TRBV20-1 to TRBJ2-7, with 11 nucleotides matching TRBD2. This receptor was identified in a man younger than 35 with Graves' hyperthyroidism. The specimen sequenced was blood. CDR3 DNA: TGCAGTGCTAGAGATCCACTAGCGGGAGACGAGCAGTACTTC. Protein product: CSARDPLAGDEQYF.